This TCR beta chain was retrieved from a study of long-term antiretroviral therapy in people with HIV (dated by TCRdb to about 2022). Context from the whole study: Collection of the earliest samples took place about a decade ahead of the 2015 WHO recommendation for immediate ART, at a time when ART was typically delayed until CD4 counts fell. Of the 30 to 35 participants with HIV, about a dozen were female. No cross-contamination during QIAcube processing turned up in test extractions that ran a monoclonal T-cell line alongside 33 polyclonal samples. Whether ART initiation and durable HIV suppression were associated with changes in peripheral blood TRB repertoire composition and diversity was tested in a retrospective serial study. The cohort contributed about 200 cryopreserved PBMC samples from around 33 adults with confirmed HIV infection, collected serially over a mean of approximately 6 years (range 1-12). The research as a whole found: Expanded TRB clones identified before ART initiation dominated the repertoire at all time points, although this dominance fluctuated and declined in many PLHIV after ART. Because pre-ART samples had limited cell numbers, profiling was done on unsorted PBMC rather than on sorted CD4+ and CD8+ T cells. Samples dated from the mid-2000s to the late 2010s, and the ART regimens used may be less effective than current ones. Inferences about post-ART repertoire changes were limited because no data were available on ART adherence, viral resistance or therapy changes. Starting ART was linked to a significant rise in TRB diversity, yet even after long-term ART the diversity remained significantly lower than in transplant donor controls. Owing to limited PBMC availability, only the TCR beta chain was sequenced, without alpha chain pairing. CDR3 length ranges in HIV repertoires were narrower than in controls, and network structure suggested an antigen-experienced repertoire with only a slight naive shift after ART.

To be included, a participant needed at least one PBMC sample from before ART initiation plus at least two post-ART samples. Every participant with HIV received treatment in the United States of America. Before DNA extraction, cryopreserved samples of 1-10 million PBMC were thawed and then washed. At the time of the earliest PBMC sample, participants with HIV were aged between about 20 and 55 years. PBMC samples were contributed by each participant from 1-4 timepoints before ART initiation and 2-8 timepoints after ART initiation, with a median of 7 samples. Serial HIV viral load, CD4+ T-cell count, ART history and demographic data were obtained for every participant. Genomic DNA was extracted from unsorted PBMC with a Qiagen kit on a QIAcube, processed in batches of 12 samples. The immunoSEQ hsTCRB v3.0 assay was used at survey level resolution to sequence the TRB variable region. The target sequencing depth for TRB was about 40,000-55,000 T-cell genomes per sample. TRB libraries were pooled and sequenced on an Illumina MiSeq using a v3 150-cycle kit. Regarding the original processing steps: Repertoire analysis was run in R within a reproducible Nextflow workflow that covered QC, data transformation and analysis. LymphoSeq2, an R package for AIRR-Seq data exploration, was used to implement custom analyses. After excluding several samples that yielded fewer than 5000 total TRB sequences, 188 HIV repertoires remained for analysis. Among the approximately 190 HIV repertoires that were kept, around 59 were collected before ART initiation and about 130 were collected after ART initiation. Repertoires were downsampled to 5000 TRB nucleotide sequences, and summary statistics were averaged over 100 downsampling iterations. TRB sequences were retained for analysis only if CDR3 regions of at least seven amino acids were present. A Shannon entropy-derived clonality score and the Gini coefficient were used to measure diversity. In repertoire networks, the top 5000 CDR3 amino acid sequences were linked whenever an edit distance of one separated two sequences. GLIPH2 predicted antigen specificity groups and MHC restriction for TRB CDR3 amino acid sequences. To flag known associations with CMV, EBV, HIV or tissue antigens, CDR3 amino acid sequences were compared against VDJdb and McPAS-TCR. Pre-ART, post-ART and control groups were compared with Wilcoxon signed-rank tests and Holm-Bonferroni correction. TCRdb took this table from immuneACCESS and kept in-frame rearrangements with V and J called. Such tables lack part of the clones; where checked against another copy, unresolved V genes explain under half of the gap, and the rest is unexplained. V and J calls and clone size come straight from that table; D and trimming were deduced from the DNA. Across this sample there are roughly 29,000 clones, with just under 95% seen only once. 2.5% to 3.5% of the sample belongs to the ten largest clones.

Deletion took 0 bases off V and 0 bases off J, with a span of 15 bases between the germline ends. Inclusive of the bounding cysteine and phenylalanine, the CDR3 is 18 residues long. The retained sequence is limited to the CDR3, 54 bases, with the frame set at the first base. Via the germline V gene, CDR1 is LGHNA and CDR2 YNFKEQ. As for this clone: Its antigen is not yet known. The input lacks base qualities; no much larger clone sits a single base away.

Recombination joined TRBV4-2 with TRBJ1-3, and possibly TRBD1, on 5 matching bases. The sample here was unsorted PBMCs, taken 5.3 years after starting antiretroviral therapy. The sequence was obtained from a man aged 50-59 years with HIV. The DNA is TGTGCCAGCAGCCAAGATCGAGACAGCAACCCCTCTGGAAACACCATATATTTT. This yields the protein CASSQDRDSNPSGNTIYF.